The 18 T cell receptor beta chains given below trace back to one sample, sequenced in a study of CD8+CD57+ T cells in acquired aplastic anemia. The authors sequenced patients whose flow cytometry had shown CD8+CD57+ cell expansion. Both TCR beta VDJ combination and CDR3 sequence profiling were carried out. Genomic DNA was the template for this profiling. One entry per CDR3 protein results from TCRdb running MiXCR on the reads. The data contain approximately 180,000 distinct CDR3 sequences, 47% of them singletons. Sequencing was performed on sorted CD4+, CD8+, or CD8+CD57+ T cells (not recorded which) from PBMCs. These receptors were taken from a human donor with aplastic anemia.

This clonotype was seen repeatedly, ten times or more. This chain joins TRBV20-1 and TRBJ1-1, with D possibly being TRBD1 (6 bases). The CDR3 has 15 amino acids. The ends were cut back, 3 bases at V and 5 bases at J, with 19 bases in the middle. Germline values: CDR1 DFQATT, CDR2 SNEGSKA (reference sequence). In DNA form, the CDR3 reads TGCAGTGCTAGTGGGGGGCGACCACCGGCGACTGAAGCTTTCTTT. Translating gives CSASGGRPPATEAFF.

This clonotype was counted at least ten times. J is TRBJ2-7 and V is TRBV5-6; 8 bases agree with TRBD1. The CDR3 spans 13 residues. The germline V gene has CDR1 SGHDT and CDR2 YYEEEE. Losses at the gene ends were 4 bases for V and 3 bases for J; bases not matched to a gene: 3. Here the CDR3 reads CASSLTGVYEQYF. CDR3 in DNA: TGTGCCAGCAGCCTGACAGGGGTCTACGAGCAGTACTTC. Combining the CDR3 with reference TRBV5-6 and TRBJ2-7 gives the whole variable domain DAGVTQSPTHLIKTRGQQVTLRCSPKSGHDTVSWYQQALGQGPQFIFQYYEEEERQRGNFPDRFSGHQFPNYSSELNVNALLLGDSALYLCASSLTGVYEQYFGPGTRLTVT.

The V gene is TRBV5-6, the J gene TRBJ2-5; 12 positions agree with TRBD2. This CDR3 is 16 amino acids long. From germline, CDR1 is SGHDT and CDR2 YYEEEE. The trim removed 3 bases at V and 4 bases at J, leaving 7 bases unmatched. DNA for the CDR3: TGTGCCAGCAGCTCCCTAGCGGGAGGGCCAACAGAGACCCAGTACTTC. This encodes CASSSLAGGPTETQYF.

In this sample, this clonotype is medium-sized (0.01 to 0.1%). The chain uses TRBV15 and TRBJ1-6; D may be TRBD1 (5 bases). Deletions cut 1 base from V and 13 bases from J, with 14 bases between. Germline V lookup: CDR1 LNHNV, CDR2 YYDKDF (reference sequence). This CDR3 has 14 residues. Here the CDR3 reads CATSRVRGDLPLHF. CDR3 DNA sequence: TGTGCCACCAGCAGAGTAAGGGGCGATTTGCCCCTCCACTTT.

This clonotype occurred many times. The V gene is TRBV7-3, the J gene TRBJ2-2; TRBD1 is a possible D gene (5 bases). Per the germline V gene, CDR1 is SGHTA and CDR2 is FQGTGA. This CDR3 is 18 amino acids long. Trimming pared 0 bases from V and 0 bases from J, leaving 14 bases between. CDR3 nucleotides: TGTGCCAGCAGCTTAACGGTGGGGCGACCCGCGAACACCGGGGAGCTGTTTTTT. Residues: CASSLTVGRPANTGELFF.

Note on this clonotype: A read error may explain this, as a much larger clone is one base away. V gene TRBV10-3 combines with J gene TRBJ2-7; TRBD2 is a possible D gene (6 bases). This CDR3 has 15 residues. Looked up from germline, CDR1 is ENHRY and CDR2 is SYGVKD. This chain's CDR3 is CATQQAGNQGYDQYF. The CDR3 DNA reads TGTGCCACCCAACAAGCGGGCAATCAGGGCTACGATCAGTACTTC.

In its sample, this clonotype was seen a few times. The genes are TRBV6-5 and TRBJ2-7; D is possibly TRBD1 or TRBD2 (5 bases each). Germline V gene data show CDR1 as MNHEY and CDR2 as SVGAGI. CDR3 length equals 12 residues. Trimming shortened V by 2 bases and J by 7 bases, and 9 bases separated the two germline ends. CDR3 sequence: CASSYGTGEQYF. In DNA, the CDR3 is TGTGCCAGCAGTTACGGGACGGGAGAGCAGTACTTC.

A single count supports this clonotype. It may be a read error: a sequence one base away is much more abundant. This chain links TRBV27 with TRBJ2-5; no clear D. The CDR3 has 13 residues. V dropped 2 bases and J dropped 0 bases, with 4 bases sitting between them. From germline, CDR1 is MNHEY and CDR2 SMNVEV (reference sequence). CDR3 sequence: CASSLAYQETQYF. In DNA form, the CDR3 reads TGTGCCAGCAGTTTAGCATACCAAGAGACCCAGTACTTC.

This clonotype was detected a few times. The rearrangement links TRBV9 to TRBJ1-2; 7 nucleotides match TRBD1. The CDR3 covers 12 residues. Germline V lookup: CDR1 SGDLS, CDR2 YYNGEE. Trimming cost V 4 bases and J 5 bases; bases outside gene matches: 2. Written as DNA, the CDR3 is TGTGCCAGCAGCCTCAGGGGGTATGGCTACACCTTC. As protein: CASSLRGYGYTF.

The genes are TRBV14 and TRBJ2-1; TRBD2 aligns across 8 bases. Germline CDR1 SGHDN, CDR2 FVKESK. CDR3 length equals 16 residues. Trimming at V came to 0 bases and at J to 6 bases, leaving 7 bases not matched to a gene. The CDR3 nucleotides are TGTGCCAGCAGCCAAGATCGGGGGGGCGGGAGCAATGAGCAGTTCTTC. It yields the protein CASSQDRGGGSNEQFF.

This clonotype was detected many times. The germline gene is not matched at one end of the junction; a read error may be the cause. The CDR3 coding sequence is TGTGCTAGCAGCTTACGACTAGCGGGGGGCGATGAGCAGTTCTTC. Translating gives CASSLRLAGGDEQFF. The chain combines TRBV7-7 with TRBJ2-1; 13 bases match TRBD2. Germline CDR1 is SSHAT and CDR2 is FNYEAQ (reference sequence). The CDR3 extends over 15 amino acids. Full variable domain (remainder filled in from reference TRBV7-7 and TRBJ2-1): GAGVSQSPRYKVTKRGQDVTLRCDPISSHATLYWYQQALGQGPEFLTYFNYEAQPDKSGLPSDRFSAERPEGSISTLTIQRTEQRDSAMYRCASSLRLAGGDEQFFGPGTRLTVL.

The chain uses TRBV10-3 and TRBJ2-5, with TRBD2 as a possible D gene (5 bases). The CDR3 consists of 16 residues. The V end was cut by 2 bases, the J end by 2 bases, with 15 bases between. Germline CDR1 ENHRY, CDR2 SYGVKD. CDR3 nucleotide sequence: TGTGCCATCAGTGAGCCAACCCCAGCGGAACAAGAGACCCAGTACTTC. As protein: CAISEPTPAEQETQYF.

A remark on this clonotype: A single base separates this from a much larger clone, so it may be a read error. The chain recombines TRBV3-1 with TRBJ2-7; no clear D gene. Per germline, CDR1 LGHDT and CDR2 YNNKEL (reference sequence). The CDR3 runs 11 residues. The CDR3 nucleotides are TGTGCCAGCAGCCAAGACTACGAGCATTACTTC. It translates to CASSQDYEHYF.

The chain recombines TRBV10-1 with TRBJ2-7; possibly TRBD1 or TRBD2 for D (5 bases each). Trimming pared 8 bases from V and 2 bases from J, leaving 19 bases between. Looked up from germline, CDR1 is WNHNN and CDR2 is SYGVQD (reference sequence). The CDR3 is 15 residues long. CDR3 coding DNA: TGCGCCAGCTTACTTACCGGGACCGAGACCTACGAGCAGTACTTC. Protein: CASLLTGTETYEQYF.

About this clonotype: A much more abundant neighbour one base away suggests this may be a read error. The chain combines TRBV6-6 with TRBJ1-3; D not resolved. The CDR3 totals 11 residues. The ends were cut back, 7 bases at V and 6 bases at J, with 7 bases in the middle. Germline lookup yields CDR1 MNHNY and CDR2 SVGAGI (reference sequence). CDR3 in DNA: TGTGCCAGCAATTCACAAAACACCATATATTTT. Translating it yields CASNSQNTIYF.

This clonotype was seen ten or more times. The gene calls are TRBV7-2 and TRBJ1-2; 11 bases align to TRBD1. The CDR3 length is 15 residues. Losses at the gene ends were 7 bases for V and 4 bases for J; bases not matched to a gene: 8. Germline V gene sequence: CDR1 SGHTA, CDR2 FQGNSA. This CDR3 is CASIPDRGRLYGYTF. The DNA for the CDR3 is TGTGCCAGCATCCCGGACAGGGGGCGCCTCTATGGCTACACCTTC.

This clonotype was recorded at least ten times. The chain joins TRBV12-3 or TRBV12-4 to TRBJ2-1; possible D gene TRBD2, 6 bases. There are 12 residues in the CDR3. With 1 base removed from V and 12 bases from J, the gap between germline ends came to 10 bases. The DNA for the CDR3 is TGTGCCAGCAGTTTAGAGGTGGGGGGGCAGTTCTTC. This translates into CASSLEVGGQFF.

V gene TRBV5-4 combines with J gene TRBJ2-1; 7 bases fit TRBD2. The CDR3 has 17 amino acids. Germline CDR1 is SGHNT and CDR2 is YYREEE (reference sequence). With 4 bases clipped from V and 9 bases from J, the junction kept 19 bases outside the gene matches. CDR3 amino acids: CASSLGGGPRALSEQFF. CDR3 in DNA: TGTGCCAGCAGCCTGGGGGGGGGACCGAGGGCGTTGAGTGAGCAGTTCTTC.